Following are 28 T cell receptor beta chains from one sample sequenced in a study of early T cells in non-severe SARS-CoV-2 infection. TCRdb fed the 5' RACE reads into MiXCR, producing one record per CDR3 protein. The sample has some 64,000 distinct CDR3 sequences; about 13% are singletons. The specimen sequenced was whole blood. Receptor source: an adult who was a healthcare worker with PCR-confirmed SARS-CoV-2 infection or an uninfected control (not recorded which).

Ten or more counts support this clonotype. The V call is TRBV29-1, the J call TRBJ1-1; D not certain. V lost 7 bases, J lost 8 bases, and 20 bases lay in between. The CDR3 sequence is 13 residues long. The V gene's germline CDR1 is SQVTM and CDR2 ANQGSEA. For the CDR3, the DNA is TGCAGCGCCTCCGACATGGCTCGGTTGGAAGCTTTCTTT. The encoded protein is CSASDMARLEAFF. Full variable domain (outside the CDR3, taken from reference TRBV29-1 and TRBJ1-1): SAVISQKPSRDICQRGTSLTIQCQVDSQVTMMFWYRQQPGQSLTLIATANQGSEATYESGFVIDKFPISRPNLTFSTLTVSNMSPEDSSIYLCSASDMARLEAFFGQGTRLTVV.

In its sample, this clonotype was seen many times. The rearrangement joins TRBV29-1 to TRBJ2-5, with 7 positions matching TRBD1. CDR1 and CDR2 from the germline V gene are SQVTM and ANQGSEA. Losses at the gene ends were 3 bases for V and 6 bases for J; bases not matched to a gene: 7. The CDR3 is made up of 13 amino acids. CDR3 in DNA: TGCAGCGTTGATCCTGAGGGGGCGAAGACCCAGTACTTC. Translation: CSVDPEGAKTQYF.

This clonotype came up a few times. A junction end diverges from the germline sequence, so it may reflect a read error. V usage is TRBV29-1 and J usage is TRBJ2-1, with D uncertain. Germline assignment: CDR1 SQVTM and CDR2 ANQGSEA. The CDR3 is 11 amino acids. The CDR3 DNA follows: TGCAGCGTTGAAGATCGAAGCGTCTCCTCCTTC. Translation gives CSVEDRSVSSF.

The chain carries TRBV7-2 and TRBJ1-2; a possible D gene is TRBD1 (6 bases). Germline V gene data show CDR1 as SGHTA and CDR2 as FQGNSA. The length of the CDR3 is 13 residues. The V end lost 2 bases, the J end lost 4 bases, and 8 bases lay between the germline ends. CDR3 DNA: TGTGCCAGCAGCTTACCAGGGGCCTATGGCTACACCTTC. This sequence encodes CASSLPGAYGYTF.

This chain joins TRBV29-1 and TRBJ2-1; 12 bases match TRBD2. Germline loops: CDR1 SQVTM, CDR2 ANQGSEA. The CDR3 consists of 15 residues. V lost 1 base and J lost 2; bases outside the gene matches: 0. DNA of the CDR3: TGCAGCGTTGAAGGGACTAGCGGGACCTACAATGAGCAGTTCTTC. It yields the protein CSVEGTSGTYNEQFF.

The chain has TRBV6-1 and TRBJ1-4; D is unresolved. The germline CDR1 and CDR2 sequences are MNHNS and SASEGT. The V end was cut by 6 bases, the J end by 3 bases, with 11 bases between. The CDR3 covers 14 residues. The CDR3 protein is CASSHTRANEKLFF. In DNA, the CDR3 is TGTGCCAGCAGCCACACCCGGGCTAATGAAAAACTGTTTTTT.

The table lists this clonotype with many counts. The V call is TRBV6-2 or TRBV6-3, the J call TRBJ2-7; TRBD2 matches 7 bases. The trim removed 6 bases at V and 2 bases at J, leaving 7 bases unmatched. Germline V gene lookup returns CDR1 MNHEY and CDR2 SVGEGT. The CDR3 is made up of 14 amino acids. As DNA, the CDR3 is TGTGCCAGCAGACCGGACGGGGGGACCTACGAGCAGTACTTC. Its translation is CASRPDGGTYEQYF.

This clonotype showed up many times. The chain links TRBV2 to TRBJ2-7; 7 bases map to TRBD1. Germline-derived CDR1 and CDR2 are SNHLY and FYNNEI. The CDR3 has 14 amino acids. V was pared by 8 bases and J by 1 base, with 8 bases of the junction left unmatched. The CDR3 bases are TGTGCCAGCTCCGGGACAGTGATGTCCTACGAGCAGTACTTC. This sequence encodes CASSGTVMSYEQYF.

There are a few counts of this clonotype. The rearrangement joins TRBV27 to TRBJ2-1; 9 nucleotides line up with TRBD2. J lost 9 bases, V lost 5 bases, and 11 bases had no gene match. This CDR3 has 15 amino acids. The germline V gene has CDR1 MNHEY and CDR2 SMNVEV (reference sequence). Here the CDR3 reads CASSPRGSGSSEQFF. DNA for the CDR3: TGTGCCAGCAGTCCCCGTGGTAGCGGGAGCAGTGAGCAGTTCTTC.

The V and J genes are TRBV19 and TRBJ1-5; D remains ambiguous. The V end lost 4 bases, the J end lost 2 bases, and 12 bases lay between the germline ends. The CDR3 has 15 residues. Germline CDR1 reads LNHDA; CDR2 reads SQIVND (reference sequence). CDR3 amino acids: CASSKGGVGNQPQHF. CDR3 DNA: TGTGCCAGTAGTAAGGGCGGAGTGGGCAATCAGCCCCAGCATTTT.

The V call is TRBV5-1, the J call TRBJ2-3, with D possibly being TRBD2 (5 bases). The V gene's germline CDR1 is SGHRS and CDR2 YFSETQ. With 2 bases removed from V and 8 bases from J, the gap between germline ends came to 9 bases. CDR3 length: 12 amino acids. CDR3 residues: CASSFEGATQYF. In nucleotides, the CDR3 is TGCGCCAGCAGCTTCGAGGGCGCTACGCAGTATTTT.

The chain recombines TRBV14 with TRBJ2-5; possible D gene TRBD1, 6 bases. This CDR3 has 15 amino acids. Germline V gives CDR1 SGHDN, CDR2 FVKESK. The ends were cut back, 1 base at V and 4 bases at J, with 13 bases in the middle. In DNA, the CDR3 is TGTGCCAGCAGCCAAGGATGGGACAATCGAGAGACCCAGTACTTC. It translates to CASSQGWDNRETQYF.

This clonotype was counted ten times or more. The chain recombines TRBV7-6 with TRBJ2-5, with 7 positions matching TRBD1. With 5 bases clipped from V and 4 bases from J, the junction kept 7 bases outside the gene matches. This CDR3 is built from 14 residues. Per germline, CDR1 SGHVS and CDR2 FNYEAQ. The CDR3 nucleotides read TGTGCCAGCAGCACCGACAGGGCGGCAGAGACCCAGTACTTC. It translates to CASSTDRAAETQYF.

V is TRBV14 and J is TRBJ2-1, with 9 nucleotides matching TRBD2. The CDR3 consists of 16 residues. V shed 2 bases, J shed 5 bases, and the junction held 7 bases outside the gene matches. In germline, CDR1 is SGHDN, CDR2 FVKESK. CDR3 DNA: TGTGCCAGCAGCCAAACCGGGACTAGCATCCACAATGAGCAGTTCTTC. It encodes CASSQTGTSIHNEQFF.

This chain uses TRBV29-1 with TRBJ2-3; 10 bases are a match to TRBD2. Germline V lookup: CDR1 SQVTM, CDR2 ANQGSEA. The CDR3 covers 13 residues. The V segment lost 4 bases and the J segment 7 bases; nucleotides outside the gene matches: 5. CDR3 sequence reads: CSVATSGTNTQYF. The CDR3 region has the DNA TGCAGCGTTGCCACTAGCGGGACGAATACGCAGTATTTT.

Many counts were recorded for this clonotype. V and J are TRBV11-2 and TRBJ2-1, with D perhaps matching TRBD1 (6 bases). Germline V gene lookup returns CDR1 SGHAT and CDR2 FQNNGV. CDR3 length: 14 residues. The ends were cut back, 5 bases at V and 8 bases at J, with 16 bases in the middle. The CDR3 region is CASSVTTGFDEQFF. Written as DNA, the CDR3 is TGTGCCAGCAGCGTTACTACAGGGTTCGATGAGCAGTTCTTC.

This clonotype was counted between two and nine times. The chain joins TRBV28 to TRBJ1-1, with D maybe TRBD1 (5 bases). This CDR3 has 14 residues. V was trimmed by 6 bases and J by 6 bases, leaving 17 bases between them. Germline CDR1 and CDR2: MDHEN and SYDVKM. CDR3 sequence reads: CASSYTRGVAEAFF. The CDR3 DNA follows: TGTGCCAGCAGCTATACCCGGGGGGTGGCTGAAGCTTTCTTT.

In its sample, this clonotype was seen a few times. This chain links TRBV7-2 with TRBJ2-7, with D perhaps assigned TRBD1 or TRBD2 (7 bases each). Trimming shortened V by 5 bases and J by 9 bases, and 23 bases separated the two germline ends. Germline CDR1 is SGHTA and CDR2 is FQGNSA. This CDR3 is built from 15 residues. The CDR3 spells CASSPGGRGGLGQYF. CDR3 DNA sequence: TGTGCCAGCAGCCCCGGCGGCAGGGGGGGCTTGGGGCAGTACTTC.

V is TRBV29-1 and J is TRBJ2-3; no firm D call. Trimming removed 2 bases from V and 1 base from J, with 7 bases in between. Germline lookup yields CDR1 SQVTM and CDR2 ANQGSEA. The CDR3 is 13 amino acids. As DNA, the CDR3 is TGCAGCGTTGAAACTTTCGGCACAGATACGCAGTATTTT. This translates into CSVETFGTDTQYF.

The table lists this clonotype with a few counts. This chain joins TRBV21-1 and TRBJ2-2; TRBD1 is the table's D call, not checked against the DNA. TRBV21-1 is a pseudogene locus. The CDR3 has 15 amino acids. The CDR3 loop is CASSLGQPNTGELFF. The CDR3 DNA reads as TGTGCCAGCAGCCTTGGACAGCCGAACACCGGGGAGCTGTTTTTT.

J is TRBJ2-3 and V is TRBV4-3; the match to TRBD2 covers 7 bases. In germline, CDR1 is LGHNA, CDR2 YSLEER. This CDR3 region has 17 residues. V lost 0 bases to trimming and J lost 1 base; unmatched junction nucleotides: 7. The CDR3 nucleotides are TGCGCCAGCAGCCAAGATTTTACGGGAGGAGGCACAGATACGCAGTATTTT. This translates into CASSQDFTGGGTDTQYF.

This clonotype showed up just a few times. The rearrangement uses TRBV28 and TRBJ2-3, with 8 bases fitting TRBD1. CDR1 MDHEN and CDR2 SYDVKM come from the germline V gene. V was pared by 6 bases and J by 13 bases, with 9 bases of the junction left unmatched. The CDR3 is made up of 12 amino acids. In DNA, the CDR3 is TGTGCCAGCAGATCGGTTCGGGGACAGGAGTATTTT. This translates into CASRSVRGQEYF.

This clonotype was counted only a few times. The V gene is TRBV2, the J gene TRBJ1-3, with TRBD1 matching over 12 bases. Germline V lookup: CDR1 SNHLY, CDR2 FYNNEI. CDR3 size: 15 residues. The DNA of the CDR3 is TGTGGTGGCAGCCGGGGACAGGGGGCCGAAAACACCATATATTTT. Residues: CGGSRGQGAENTIYF.

This clonotype has just a few counts. The chain combines TRBV5-6 with TRBJ1-6; no definite D call. The germline CDR1 and CDR2 sequences are SGHDT and YYEEEE. This CDR3 is built from 15 residues. Trimming shortened V by 4 bases and J by 6 bases, and 14 bases separated the two germline ends. This CDR3 reads CASSAWTQFNSPLHF. CDR3 sequence (DNA): TGTGCCAGCAGCGCCTGGACCCAGTTTAATTCACCCCTCCACTTT.

In its sample, this clonotype was seen a few times. At one of its ends the junction is not consistent with the germline gene, which may arise from a read error. CDR3 coding DNA: TGTGCCAGCAGTTTATCAGGAGGAGCGGGAGTTGGTATCTTC. Its protein is CASSLSGGAGVGIF. The genes are TRBV28 and TRBJ2-1, with 8 bases fitting TRBD2. From germline, CDR1 is MDHEN and CDR2 SYDVKM. CDR3 length: 14 residues.

This clonotype was seen a few times. The chain recombines TRBV29-1 with TRBJ1-2; no clear D. Trimming removed 4 bases from V and 5 bases from J, with 14 bases in between. Germline loops: CDR1 SQVTM, CDR2 ANQGSEA. The CDR3 runs to 13 residues. In nucleotides, the CDR3 is TGCAGCGTTGTACGGGATGAGCCTTATGGCTACACCTTC. Its protein is CSVVRDEPYGYTF.

This clonotype was recorded a few times. The V gene is TRBV24-1, the J gene TRBJ2-7; TRBD2 is a possible D gene (6 bases). CDR1 is KGHDR, CDR2 SFDVKD, per germline. The CDR3 has 14 residues. V dropped 9 bases and J dropped 1 base, with 15 bases sitting between them. The CDR3, as DNA: TGTGCCACCCAAGGCCAAGCGGGTTCCTACGAGCAGTACTTC. Its translation: CATQGQAGSYEQYF.

This clonotype was found a few times. The V gene is TRBV29-1, the J gene TRBJ1-1; 9 nucleotides agree with TRBD1. CDR1 is SQVTM and CDR2 is ANQGSEA in the germline V gene. V shed 7 bases and J 8 bases; nucleotides not matched to a gene: 8. This CDR3 is built from 12 residues. CDR3 amino acids: CSAGTGISEAFF. The CDR3, as DNA: TGCAGCGCGGGGACAGGGATATCGGAAGCTTTCTTT.